A single sample gave rise to the 23 T cell receptor beta chains below, sequenced in a study of T cells in Graves' hyperthyroidism and ophthalmopathy (dated by TCRdb to about 2019). Libraries came from multiplex PCR. The sequencing machine was an Illumina HiSeq 2000. The TCR beta CDR3 regions were amplified from the RNA transcripts. The TCR CDR3 was subjected to a first round of RT-PCR using the HTBI primer set and the Qiagen OneStep RT-PCR kit. TCRdb itself trimmed the public reads at Q25 with fastp, ran MiXCR and retained productive beta chains. Each CDR3 protein appears once, grouped with its most common genes and DNA. In all, the sample holds about 600,000 distinct CDR3 sequences, and more than 15% of those were seen once. Around 3.5% of the sample comes from the top ten. The sequenced sample was blood. The receptor set was obtained from a woman in her thirties or forties with Graves' ophthalmopathy.

The chain combines TRBV19 with TRBJ2-5, with D possibly being TRBD1 (5 bases). Per the germline V gene, CDR1 is LNHDA and CDR2 is SQIVND (reference sequence). The V and J ends lost 1 base and 4 bases respectively, with 13 bases between them. The CDR3 has 15 residues. CDR3 in amino acids: CASSIGVQGRETQYF. The CDR3 bases are TGTGCCAGTAGTATAGGGGTTCAGGGCCGAGAGACCCAGTACTTC.

This clonotype was detected many times. V usage is TRBV20-1 and J usage is TRBJ1-1, with D possibly matching TRBD1 (5 bases). The CDR3 sequence is 13 residues long. CDR1 and CDR2 from the germline V gene are DFQATT and SNEGSKA (reference sequence). V was clipped by 6 bases and J by 3 bases, with 14 bases between them. DNA of the CDR3: TGCAGTGCCCAGGGAACACCCGACACTGAAGCTTTCTTT. Translated, it gives CSAQGTPDTEAFF.

There are a few counts of this clonotype. The DNA for the CDR3 is TGTGCCAGCAGCTTAGCGGCAGAGCGGGGGGGAAGGTCCTACAATGAGCAGTTCTTC. It encodes CASSLAAERGGRSYNEQFF. The chain joins TRBV11-2 to TRBJ2-1, with 10 positions matching TRBD2. Germline CDR1 and CDR2: SGHAT and FQNNGV. V was clipped by 1 base and J by 1 base; unmatched bases: 10. The CDR3 consists of 19 residues.

This clonotype has ten or more counts. The gene calls are TRBV11-2 and TRBJ2-5; D gene uncertain. The germline V and J ends were trimmed by 0 bases and 7 bases, with 9 bases remaining between them. Per germline, CDR1 SGHAT and CDR2 FQNNGV. The CDR3 is made up of 13 amino acids. Here the CDR3 reads CASSLDQERTQYF. CDR3 bases: TGTGCCAGCAGCTTAGATCAAGAGAGGACCCAGTACTTC. The full variable domain, rest sourced from reference TRBV11-2 and TRBJ2-5, is EAGVAQSPRYKIIEKRQSVAFWCNPISGHATLYWYQQILGQGPKLLIQFQNNGVVDDSQLPKDRFSAERLKGVDSTLKIQPAKLEDSAVYLCASSLDQERTQYFGPGTRLLVL.

There are many counts of this clonotype. The V and J genes are TRBV19 and TRBJ1-1; TRBD1 is a possible D gene (5 bases). V was clipped by 5 bases and J by 3 bases, with 19 bases between them. This CDR3 region has 16 residues. The germline V gene encodes CDR1 LNHDA and CDR2 SQIVND (reference sequence). CDR3 loop: CASSHSGARLHTEAFF. CDR3 in DNA: TGTGCCAGTAGTCACAGTGGGGCGCGGTTGCACACTGAAGCTTTCTTT. The complete variable domain, with remaining parts taken from reference TRBV19 and TRBJ1-1, reads DGGITQSPKYLFRKEGQNVTLSCEQNLNHDAMYWYRQDPGQGLRLIYYSQIVNDFQKGDIAEGYSVSREKKESFPLTVTSAQKNPTAFYLCASSHSGARLHTEAFFGQGTRLTVV.

This clonotype was observed many times. The chain couples TRBV13 to TRBJ2-1; D is perhaps TRBD2 (5 bases). This CDR3 contains 16 residues. V was clipped by 4 bases and J by 4 bases, with 17 bases between them. The germline gives CDR1 PRHDT, CDR2 FYEKMQ (reference sequence). The CDR3: CASSSRGSAKYNEQFF. DNA of the CDR3: TGTGCCAGCAGCTCGCGAGGTAGCGCGAAATACAATGAGCAGTTCTTC.

This clonotype appeared a few times. The rearrangement joins TRBV7-9 to TRBJ2-1; TRBD2 is a possible D gene (5 bases). Germline V gives CDR1 SEHNR, CDR2 FQNEAQ (reference sequence). The V gene lost 6 bases and the J gene lost 7 bases, with 16 bases spanning the gap. The CDR3 is made up of 14 amino acids. The DNA for the CDR3 is TGTGCCAGCAGGTCTACTACTAGGTTAAATGAGCAGTTCTTC. This encodes CASRSTTRLNEQFF.

In this sample, this clonotype turned up a few times. This rearrangement joins TRBV7-9 to TRBJ2-5; D is uncertain. The CDR3 totals 16 residues. Germline-derived CDR1 and CDR2 are SEHNR and FQNEAQ (reference sequence). The V and J ends lost 1 base and 2 bases respectively, with 14 bases between them. Here the CDR3 DNA reads TGTGCCAGCAGCTTAGTGGGGTCTGCGAAACAAGAGACCCAGTACTTC. Its translation is CASSLVGSAKQETQYF.

The chain carries TRBV29-1 and TRBJ1-1; D uncertain. Germline CDR1 SQVTM, CDR2 ANQGSEA. This CDR3 has 13 residues. V lost 1 base to trimming and J lost 5 bases, with 11 bases between them. Here the CDR3 reads CSVEVATPTEAFF. The DNA of the CDR3 is TGCAGCGTTGAAGTGGCGACGCCAACTGAAGCTTTCTTT.

In its sample, this clonotype was seen many times. This chain links TRBV12-3 or TRBV12-4 with TRBJ2-3; maybe TRBD2 (5 bases). V lost 3 bases, J lost 0 bases, and 16 bases lay in between. There are 17 residues in the CDR3. This CDR3 is CASSFLQRKTSTDTQYF. CDR3 coding DNA: TGTGCCAGCAGTTTTCTGCAGCGGAAAACTAGCACAGATACGCAGTATTTT.

This clonotype has a count of ten or more. The chain uses TRBV2 and TRBJ2-4, with 7 bases lining up with TRBD2. Germline CDR1 and CDR2: SNHLY and FYNNEI. CDR3 size: 17 residues. Germline trimming cut 3 bases from V and 7 bases from J; bases unmatched to any gene: 15. The CDR3 DNA reads TGTGCCAGCAGTGATGGACCGGGCGTTCTCGGGGGGAACATTCAGTACTTC. It translates to CASSDGPGVLGGNIQYF.

The chain recombines TRBV12-3 or TRBV12-4 with TRBJ2-5, with 7 bases that match TRBD1. The CDR3 is 13 amino acids. Trimming at V came to 5 bases and at J to 4 bases, leaving 4 bases not matched to a gene. CDR3 nucleotide sequence: TGTGCCAGCAGTCCGGGACAGCCAGAGACCCAGTACTTC. Translated: CASSPGQPETQYF.

Worth noting for this clonotype: A single base separates this from a much larger clone, so it may be a read error. The chain couples TRBV10-2 to TRBJ1-2; D gene ambiguous. V dropped 4 bases and J dropped 7 bases, with 13 bases sitting between them. There are 13 residues in the CDR3. Germline V lookup: CDR1 WSHSY, CDR2 SAAADI. The CDR3 sequence: CASSAAEPSGYTF. Here the CDR3 DNA reads TGCGCCAGCAGTGCGGCGGAACCCAGTGGCTACACCTTC.

This sequence joins TRBV5-1 and TRBJ1-2; 10 nucleotides align to TRBD1. Germline CDR1 and CDR2: SGHRS and YFSETQ. J lost 8 bases, V lost 4 bases, and 8 bases had no gene match. This CDR3 spans 14 amino acids. The CDR3 region is CASSRGQGVGGYTF. The DNA for the CDR3 is TGCGCCAGCAGCCGCGGACAGGGGGTTGGAGGCTACACCTTC.

Ten or more counts support this clonotype. This chain links TRBV20-1 with TRBJ2-7; 9 positions agree with TRBD2. The trim removed 4 bases at V and 5 bases at J, leaving 3 bases unmatched. CDR3 length: 12 amino acids. Germline V gives CDR1 DFQATT, CDR2 SNEGSKA (reference sequence). The CDR3 nucleotides read TGCAGTGCTAAGTTAGCGGGAGACGAGCAGTACTTC. The encoded protein is CSAKLAGDEQYF.

The table lists this clonotype with a few counts. The genes are TRBV3-1 and TRBJ1-5; D gene ambiguous. V was clipped by 0 bases and J by 7 bases, with 10 bases between them. Germline V gene sequence: CDR1 LGHDT, CDR2 YNNKEL (reference sequence). The CDR3 totals 14 residues. The CDR3 here is CASSQDLVGQPQHF. The CDR3 DNA sequence: TGTGCCAGCAGCCAAGATTTAGTGGGGCAGCCCCAGCATTTT.

The rearrangement joins TRBV4-2 to TRBJ2-3, with a possible D match to TRBD1 (5 bases). The length of the CDR3 is 14 residues. CDR1 LGHNA and CDR2 YNFKEQ come from the germline V gene. Deletions cut 4 bases from V and 4 bases from J, with 12 bases between. The CDR3, as DNA: TGTGCCAGCAGCCCCACTGGGGCGGCAGATACGCAGTATTTT. Translating it yields CASSPTGAADTQYF.

The chain couples TRBV6-2 or TRBV6-3 to TRBJ2-5, with D hard to call. V was cut by 1 base and J by 5 bases, with 14 bases left in between. Per germline, CDR1 MNHEY and CDR2 SVGEGT. The CDR3 runs to 15 residues. DNA of the CDR3: TGTGCCAGCAGTTACTTAGACGGAAGGGCGGAGACCCAGTACTTC. Its translation: CASSYLDGRAETQYF.

The chain couples TRBV27 to TRBJ2-5; D remains ambiguous. This CDR3 has 14 amino acids. Germline V CDR1 and CDR2: MNHEY, SMNVEV (reference sequence). V dropped 7 bases and J dropped 5 bases, with 17 bases sitting between them. The chain's CDR3 is CASKMSGVFETQYF. The CDR3 DNA reads as TGTGCCAGCAAAATGAGTGGCGTCTTCGAGACCCAGTACTTC.

The chain carries TRBV5-1 and TRBJ2-1, with TRBD2 matching 7 bases. V shed 0 bases and J 0 bases; nucleotides not matched to a gene: 6. The CDR3 is 17 residues long. From germline, CDR1 is SGHRS and CDR2 YFSETQ. The CDR3 DNA reads as TGCGCCAGCAGCTTGGGGGAGGGACCCCTCTCCTACAATGAGCAGTTCTTC. Translating it yields CASSLGEGPLSYNEQFF.

This clonotype has just a few counts. V is TRBV4-1 and J is TRBJ2-1, with 8 nucleotides matching TRBD2. After removal of 9 bases from V and 6 bases from J, the junction contained 13 bases not matched to a gene. The germline gives CDR1 MGHRA, CDR2 YSYEKL. There are 15 residues in the CDR3. This CDR3 is CARKESGSPPNEQFF. CDR3 bases: TGCGCCAGGAAAGAGAGCGGGAGCCCCCCCAATGAGCAGTTCTTC.

There are many counts of this clonotype. The gene calls are TRBV20-1 and TRBJ2-1; possibly TRBD1 for D (5 bases). From germline, CDR1 is DFQATT and CDR2 SNEGSKA (reference sequence). The ends were cut back, 5 bases at V and 5 bases at J, with 13 bases in the middle. The CDR3 is 13 residues long. In DNA, the CDR3 is TGCAGTGCTGGGAAGGGGCTAAACAATGAGCAGTTCTTC. Protein: CSAGKGLNNEQFF.

J is TRBJ2-7 and V is TRBV18; unclear D gene. Germline assignment: CDR1 KGHSH and CDR2 LQKENI. Between the trimmed V and J ends, which lost 0 bases and 0 bases, there was a span of 6 bases. The CDR3 runs 14 residues. The CDR3: CASSPPGNSYEQYF. The CDR3 DNA reads TGTGCCAGCTCACCACCAGGGAACTCCTACGAGCAGTACTTC.